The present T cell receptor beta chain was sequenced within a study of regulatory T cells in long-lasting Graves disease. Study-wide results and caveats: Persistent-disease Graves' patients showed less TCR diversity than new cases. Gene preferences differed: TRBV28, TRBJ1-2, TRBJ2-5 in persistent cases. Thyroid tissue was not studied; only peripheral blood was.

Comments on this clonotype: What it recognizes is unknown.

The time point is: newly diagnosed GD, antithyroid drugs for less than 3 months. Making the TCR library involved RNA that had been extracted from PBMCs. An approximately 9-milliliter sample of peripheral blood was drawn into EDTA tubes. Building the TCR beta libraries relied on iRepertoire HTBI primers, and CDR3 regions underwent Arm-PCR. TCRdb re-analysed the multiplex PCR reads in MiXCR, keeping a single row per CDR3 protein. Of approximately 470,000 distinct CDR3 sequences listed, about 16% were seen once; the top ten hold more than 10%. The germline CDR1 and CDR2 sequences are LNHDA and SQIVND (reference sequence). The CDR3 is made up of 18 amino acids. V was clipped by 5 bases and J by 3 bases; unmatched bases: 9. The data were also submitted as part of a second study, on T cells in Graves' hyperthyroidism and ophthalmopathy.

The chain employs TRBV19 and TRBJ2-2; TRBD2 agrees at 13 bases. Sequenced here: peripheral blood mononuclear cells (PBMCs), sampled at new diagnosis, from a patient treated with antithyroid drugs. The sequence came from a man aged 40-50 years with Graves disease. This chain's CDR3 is CASSPPTGLAGDTGELFF. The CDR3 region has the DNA TGTGCCAGTAGTCCACCAACAGGACTAGCGGGAGACACCGGGGAGCTGTTTTTT.